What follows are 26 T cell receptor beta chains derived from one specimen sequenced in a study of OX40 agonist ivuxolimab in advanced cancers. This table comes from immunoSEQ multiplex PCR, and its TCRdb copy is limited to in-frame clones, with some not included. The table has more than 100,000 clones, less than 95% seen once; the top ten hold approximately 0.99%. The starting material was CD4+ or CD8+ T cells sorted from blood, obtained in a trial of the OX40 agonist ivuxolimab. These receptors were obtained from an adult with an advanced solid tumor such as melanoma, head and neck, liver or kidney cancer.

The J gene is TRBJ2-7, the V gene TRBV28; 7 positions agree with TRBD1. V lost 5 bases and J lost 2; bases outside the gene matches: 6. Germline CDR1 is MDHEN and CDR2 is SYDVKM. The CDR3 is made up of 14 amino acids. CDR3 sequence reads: CASSGRDRPYEQYF. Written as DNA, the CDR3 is TGTGCCAGCAGTGGCCGGGACAGACCCTACGAGCAGTACTTC. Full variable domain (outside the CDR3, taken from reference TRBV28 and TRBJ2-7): DVKVTQSSRYLVKRTGEKVFLECVQDMDHENMFWYRQDPGLGLRLIYFSYDVKMKEKGDIPEGYSVSREKKERFSLILESASTNQTSMYLCASSGRDRPYEQYFGPGTRLTVT.

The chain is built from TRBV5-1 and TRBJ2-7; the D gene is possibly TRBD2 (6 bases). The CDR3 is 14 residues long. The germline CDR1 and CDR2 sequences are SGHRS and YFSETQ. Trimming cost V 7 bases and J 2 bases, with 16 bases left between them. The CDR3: CASAGLPITYEQYF. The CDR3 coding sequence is TGCGCCAGCGCGGGACTTCCAATTACCTACGAGCAGTACTTC.

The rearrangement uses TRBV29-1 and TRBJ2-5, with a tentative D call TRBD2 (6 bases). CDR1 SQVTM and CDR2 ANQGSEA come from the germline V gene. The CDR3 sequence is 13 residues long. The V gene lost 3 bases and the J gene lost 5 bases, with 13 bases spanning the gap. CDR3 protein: CSVEWRAKETQYF. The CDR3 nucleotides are TGCAGCGTTGAGTGGAGGGCGAAGGAGACCCAGTACTTC. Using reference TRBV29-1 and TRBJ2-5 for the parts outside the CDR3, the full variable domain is SAVISQKPSRDICQRGTSLTIQCQVDSQVTMMFWYRQQPGQSLTLIATANQGSEATYESGFVIDKFPISRPNLTFSTLTVSNMSPEDSSIYLCSVEWRAKETQYFGPGTRLLVL.

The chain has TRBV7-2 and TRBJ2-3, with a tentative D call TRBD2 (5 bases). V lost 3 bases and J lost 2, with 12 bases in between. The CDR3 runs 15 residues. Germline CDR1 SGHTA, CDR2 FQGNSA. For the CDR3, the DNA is TGTGCCAGCAGCTTCGTCAGCGGAGACACAGATACGCAGTATTTT. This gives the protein CASSFVSGDTDTQYF.

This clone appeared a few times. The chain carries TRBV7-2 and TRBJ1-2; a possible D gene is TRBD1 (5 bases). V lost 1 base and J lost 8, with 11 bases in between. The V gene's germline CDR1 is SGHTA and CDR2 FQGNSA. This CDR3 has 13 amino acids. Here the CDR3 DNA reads TGTGCCAGCAGCTTAGATGGGGGTGAGGGCTACACCTTC. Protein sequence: CASSLDGGEGYTF.

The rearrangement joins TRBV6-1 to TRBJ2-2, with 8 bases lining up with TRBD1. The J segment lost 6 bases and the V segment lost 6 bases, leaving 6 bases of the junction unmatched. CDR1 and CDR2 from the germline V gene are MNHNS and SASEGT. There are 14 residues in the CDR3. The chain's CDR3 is CASRTQGAAGELFF. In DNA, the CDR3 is TGTGCCAGCAGAACCCAGGGGGCCGCCGGGGAGCTGTTTTTT.

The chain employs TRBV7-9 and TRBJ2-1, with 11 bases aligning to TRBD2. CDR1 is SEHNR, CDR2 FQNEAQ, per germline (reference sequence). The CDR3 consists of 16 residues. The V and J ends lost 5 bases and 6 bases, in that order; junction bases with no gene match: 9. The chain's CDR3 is CASSPRGTSGVNEQFF. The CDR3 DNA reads TGTGCCAGCAGCCCACGAGGGACTAGCGGAGTCAATGAGCAGTTCTTC.

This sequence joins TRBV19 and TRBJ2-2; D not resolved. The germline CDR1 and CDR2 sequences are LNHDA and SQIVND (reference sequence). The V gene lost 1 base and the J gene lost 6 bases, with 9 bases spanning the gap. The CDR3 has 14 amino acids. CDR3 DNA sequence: TGTGCCAGTAGTATAGCCGGGCTCGCCGGGGAGCTGTTTTTT. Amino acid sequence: CASSIAGLAGELFF.

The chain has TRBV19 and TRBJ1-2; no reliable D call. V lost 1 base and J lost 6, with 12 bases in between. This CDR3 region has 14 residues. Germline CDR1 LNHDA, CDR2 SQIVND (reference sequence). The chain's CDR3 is CASSIVGGFNGYTF. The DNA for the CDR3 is TGTGCCAGTAGTATAGTAGGAGGGTTCAATGGCTACACCTTC.

The CDR3 reads CASSLGGRSTEAFF. The CDR3 DNA sequence: TGTGCCAGCAGCTTGGGAGGACGGAGCACTGAAGCTTTCTTT. This chain joins TRBV5-4 and TRBJ1-1; no clear D. The V and J ends lost 0 bases and 4 bases respectively, with 10 bases between them. Germline V CDR1 and CDR2: SGHNT, YYREEE (reference sequence). The CDR3 runs to 14 residues. Filled out from reference TRBV5-4 and TRBJ1-1, the complete variable domain reads ETGVTQSPTHLIKTRGQQVTLRCSSQSGHNTVSWYQQALGQGPQFIFQYYREEENGRGNFPPRFSGLQFPNYSSELNVNALELDDSALYLCASSLGGRSTEAFFGQGTRLTVV.

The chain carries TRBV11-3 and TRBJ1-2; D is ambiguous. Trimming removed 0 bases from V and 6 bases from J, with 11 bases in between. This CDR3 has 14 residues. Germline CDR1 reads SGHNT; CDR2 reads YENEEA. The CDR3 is CASSLDADRDGYTF. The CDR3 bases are TGTGCCAGCAGCTTAGACGCGGACCGAGATGGCTACACCTTC.

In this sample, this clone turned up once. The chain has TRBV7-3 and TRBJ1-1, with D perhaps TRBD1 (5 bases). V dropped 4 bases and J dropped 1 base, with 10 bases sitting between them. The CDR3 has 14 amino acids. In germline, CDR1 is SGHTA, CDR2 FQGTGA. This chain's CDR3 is CASSSTQGNTEAFF. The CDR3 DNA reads TGTGCCAGCAGCTCTACCCAGGGGAACACTGAAGCTTTCTTT.

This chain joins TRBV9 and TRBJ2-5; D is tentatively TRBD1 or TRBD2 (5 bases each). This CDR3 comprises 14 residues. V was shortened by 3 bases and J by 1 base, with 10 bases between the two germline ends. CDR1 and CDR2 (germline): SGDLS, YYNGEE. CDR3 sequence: CASSARGFQETQYF. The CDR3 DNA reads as TGTGCCAGCAGCGCGAGGGGATTCCAAGAGACCCAGTACTTC.

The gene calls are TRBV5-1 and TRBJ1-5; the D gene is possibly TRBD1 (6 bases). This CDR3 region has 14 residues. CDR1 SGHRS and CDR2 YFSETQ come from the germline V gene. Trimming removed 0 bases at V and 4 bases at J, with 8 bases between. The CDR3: CASSLETGNQPQHF. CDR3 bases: TGCGCCAGCAGCTTGGAAACAGGGAATCAGCCCCAGCATTTT.

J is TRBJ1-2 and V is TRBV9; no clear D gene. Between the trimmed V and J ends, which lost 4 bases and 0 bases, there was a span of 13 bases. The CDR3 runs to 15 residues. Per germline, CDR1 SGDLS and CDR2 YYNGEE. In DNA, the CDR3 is TGTGCCAGCAGCCAGACGGGGAGCTCTAACTATGGCTACACCTTC. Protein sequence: CASSQTGSSNYGYTF.

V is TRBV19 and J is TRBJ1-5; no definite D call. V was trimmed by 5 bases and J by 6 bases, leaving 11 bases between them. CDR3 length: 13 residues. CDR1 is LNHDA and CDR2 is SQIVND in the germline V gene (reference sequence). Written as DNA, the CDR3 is TGTGCCAGTAGTCGAGGAATCGGTCAGCCCCAGCATTTT. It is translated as CASSRGIGQPQHF.

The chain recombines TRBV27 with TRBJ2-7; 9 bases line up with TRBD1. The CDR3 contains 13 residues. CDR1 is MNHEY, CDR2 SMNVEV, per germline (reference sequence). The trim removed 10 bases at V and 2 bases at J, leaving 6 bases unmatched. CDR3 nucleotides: TGTGCCACCCGAGGGGACAGGGCCTACGAGCAGTACTTC. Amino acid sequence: CATRGDRAYEQYF.

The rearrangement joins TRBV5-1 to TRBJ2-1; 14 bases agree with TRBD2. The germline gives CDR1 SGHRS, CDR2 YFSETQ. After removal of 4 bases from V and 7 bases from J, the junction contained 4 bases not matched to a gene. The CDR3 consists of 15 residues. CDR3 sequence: CASSLGTSGRNEQFF. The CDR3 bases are TGCGCCAGCAGCCTCGGGACTAGCGGGAGAAATGAGCAGTTCTTC. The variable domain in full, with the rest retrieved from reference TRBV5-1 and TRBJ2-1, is KAGVTQTPRYLIKTRGQQVTLSCSPISGHRSVSWYQQTPGQGLQFLFEYFSETQRNKGNFPGRFSGRQFSNSRSEMNVSTLELGDSALYLCASSLGTSGRNEQFFGPGTRLTVL.

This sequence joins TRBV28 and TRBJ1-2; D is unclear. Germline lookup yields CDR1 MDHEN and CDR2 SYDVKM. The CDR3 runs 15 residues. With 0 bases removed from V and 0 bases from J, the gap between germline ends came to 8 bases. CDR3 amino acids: CASSLWADSNYGYTF. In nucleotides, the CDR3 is TGTGCCAGCAGTTTATGGGCAGATTCTAACTATGGCTACACCTTC.

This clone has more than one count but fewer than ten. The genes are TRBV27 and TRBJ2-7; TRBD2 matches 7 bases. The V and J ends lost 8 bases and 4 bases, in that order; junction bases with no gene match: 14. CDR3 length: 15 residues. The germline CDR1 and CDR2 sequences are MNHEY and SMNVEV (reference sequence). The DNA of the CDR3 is TGTGCCAGCTGGATTCCCAGGACTAGGGCGTACGAGCAGTACTTC. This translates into CASWIPRTRAYEQYF.

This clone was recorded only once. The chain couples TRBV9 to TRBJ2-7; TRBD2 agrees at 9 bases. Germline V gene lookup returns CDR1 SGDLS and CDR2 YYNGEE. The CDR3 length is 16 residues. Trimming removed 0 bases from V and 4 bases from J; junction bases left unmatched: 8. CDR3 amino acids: CASSVEASGEWYEQYF. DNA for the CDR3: TGTGCCAGCAGCGTAGAGGCTAGCGGGGAGTGGTACGAGCAGTACTTC.

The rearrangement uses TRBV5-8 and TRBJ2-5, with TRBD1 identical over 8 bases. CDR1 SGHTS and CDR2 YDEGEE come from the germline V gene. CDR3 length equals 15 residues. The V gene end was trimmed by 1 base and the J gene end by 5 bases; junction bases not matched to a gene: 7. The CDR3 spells CASSLWTGSRETQYF. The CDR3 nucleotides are TGTGCCAGCAGCTTGTGGACAGGGAGTCGGGAGACCCAGTACTTC.

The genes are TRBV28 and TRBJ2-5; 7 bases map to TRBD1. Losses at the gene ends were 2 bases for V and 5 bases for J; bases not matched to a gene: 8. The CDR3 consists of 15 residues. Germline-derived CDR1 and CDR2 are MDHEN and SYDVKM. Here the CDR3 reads CASSLTGARSETQYF. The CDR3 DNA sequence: TGTGCCAGCAGTTTAACAGGGGCCCGAAGCGAGACCCAGTACTTC.

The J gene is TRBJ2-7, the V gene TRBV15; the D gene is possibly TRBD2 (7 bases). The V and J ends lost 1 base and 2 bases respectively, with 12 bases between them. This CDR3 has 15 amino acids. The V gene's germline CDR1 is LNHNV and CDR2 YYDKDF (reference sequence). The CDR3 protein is CATSRGGGVTYEQYF. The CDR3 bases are TGTGCCACCAGCAGAGGAGGGGGGGTTACCTACGAGCAGTACTTC.

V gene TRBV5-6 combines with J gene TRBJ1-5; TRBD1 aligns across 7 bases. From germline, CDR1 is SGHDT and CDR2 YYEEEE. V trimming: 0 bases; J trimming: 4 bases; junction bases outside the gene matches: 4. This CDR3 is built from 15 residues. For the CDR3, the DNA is TGTGCCAGCAGCTTGGGGAGGGGGCGGAATCAGCCCCAGCATTTT. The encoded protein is CASSLGRGRNQPQHF.

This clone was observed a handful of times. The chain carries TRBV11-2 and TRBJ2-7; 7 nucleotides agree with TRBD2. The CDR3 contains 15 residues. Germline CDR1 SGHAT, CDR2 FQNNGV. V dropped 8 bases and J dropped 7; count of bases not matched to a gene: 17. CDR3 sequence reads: CASVLERDLTGEQYF. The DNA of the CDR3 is TGTGCCAGCGTCCTCGAGCGGGACCTCACGGGGGAGCAGTACTTC. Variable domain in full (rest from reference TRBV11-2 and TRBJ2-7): EAGVAQSPRYKIIEKRQSVAFWCNPISGHATLYWYQQILGQGPKLLIQFQNNGVVDDSQLPKDRFSAERLKGVDSTLKIQPAKLEDSAVYLCASVLERDLTGEQYFGPGTRLTVT.